This T cell receptor beta chain came from a study of blood T cell repertoires in COVID-19. The protocol was immunoSEQ multiplex PCR, while the TCRdb copy is restricted to in-frame clones and leaves out a portion. The sample shows about 500,000 clones, nearly 90% of them seen only once. The V end was cut by 0 bases, the J end by 8 bases, with 16 bases between. CDR1 KGHSH and CDR2 LQKENI come from the germline V gene. This CDR3 has 15 residues. Sequenced input: peripheral blood. This receptor was identified in a man aged 18 to 35 with COVID-19, enrolled during active disease. The chain combines TRBV18 with TRBJ1-2; weak D call: TRBD1 (6 bases). CDR3 DNA: TGTGCCAGCTCACCACCGGAAACTAATACAGGGGGCTACACCTTC. Translating gives CASSPPETNTGGYTF.